The 17 T cell receptor beta chains presented below share a single source sample, sequenced in a study of human T cells and chemical hapten exposure. Time point meaning: pre-sensitization, week 0. Treatment in this sample: therapeutic diphenylcyclopropenone sensitization with weekly scalp DPC. TCRdb reanalysed the RACE reads using MiXCR and keeps one entry per CDR3 protein. The sample records some 360,000 distinct CDR3 sequences, 4.5% to 5.5% being singletons. The sequencing used whole blood, collected in connection with sensitization to the hapten diphenylcyclopropenone (DPC). The receptors derive from a woman in her forties or fifties with alopecia areata. Some clones in this sample may be carry-over from other donors' samples.

This clonotype was observed a handful of times. The chain couples TRBV5-6 to TRBJ2-5, with D hard to call. The V end was cut by 1 base, the J end by 4 bases, with 8 bases between. CDR3 length: 13 residues. Germline loops: CDR1 SGHDT, CDR2 YYEEEE. CDR3 loop: CASSLIRSETQYF. The DNA of the CDR3 is TGTGCCAGCAGCTTGATCCGTTCAGAGACCCAGTACTTC.

V and J are TRBV13 and TRBJ2-1, with 8 bases matching TRBD2. Germline-derived CDR1 and CDR2 are PRHDT and FYEKMQ (reference sequence). The CDR3 loop spans 16 amino acids. Losses at the gene ends were 5 bases for V and 5 bases for J; bases not matched to a gene: 11. CDR3 protein: CASSHRTGGAHNEQFF. CDR3 sequence (DNA): TGTGCCAGCAGCCACAGGACCGGGGGGGCCCACAATGAGCAGTTCTTC.

The chain uses TRBV21-1 and TRBJ1-1; TRBD1, the table's D call, was not compared with the DNA. TRBV21-1 is labeled a pseudogene. The CDR3 sequence is 16 residues long. The DNA for the CDR3 is TGTGCCAGCAACGAAAACCGGAAGACAGAGAACACTGAAGCTTTCTTT. It codes for CASNENRKTENTEAFF.

For this clonotype: With a much larger clone just one base away, this may be a read error. The chain joins TRBV6-5 to TRBJ2-7; D call uncertain. This CDR3 has 13 amino acids. V was shortened by 7 bases and J by 5 bases, with 15 bases between the two germline ends. Germline V CDR1 and CDR2: MNHEY, SVGAGI. CDR3 region: CASKVRVGNEQYF. The CDR3 region has the DNA TGTGCCAGCAAAGTCCGGGTCGGCAACGAGCAGTACTTC.

Details on this clonotype: At one boundary the junction diverges from the germline segment, which might be a read error. The gene calls are TRBV5-1 and TRBJ2-7, with D possibly TRBD2 on 6 matching bases. The CDR3 covers 14 residues. Germline CDR1 SGHRS, CDR2 YFSETQ. The CDR3 DNA is TGCGCCAGCAGCCCTCCAGGGCAGGACTACGAGCATTACTTC. This encodes CASSPPGQDYEHYF. Based on the CDR3 plus reference TRBV5-1 and TRBJ2-7, the full variable domain is KAGVTQTPRYLIKTRGQQVTLSCSPISGHRSVSWYQQTPGQGLQFLFEYFSETQRNKGNFPGRFSGRQFSNSRSEMNVSTLELGDSALYLCASSPPGQDYEHYFGPGTRLTVT.

This clonotype was detected many times. The chain recombines TRBV2 with TRBJ1-1; a possible D gene is TRBD1 (5 bases). V was pared by 4 bases and J by 5 bases, with 8 bases between. The germline CDR1 and CDR2 sequences are SNHLY and FYNNEI. The CDR3 runs to 12 residues. CDR3 region: CASSVEGTEAFF. The CDR3 nucleotides are TGTGCCAGCAGTGTCGAGGGGACTGAAGCTTTCTTT.

This clonotype was counted a few times. The chain has TRBV6-5 and TRBJ2-1, with D unclear. This CDR3 is 13 amino acids long. The V end was cut by 6 bases, the J end by 3 bases, with 9 bases between. The germline gives CDR1 MNHEY, CDR2 SVGAGI. CDR3 DNA sequence: TGTGCCAGCAGCAGGACCTTCTACAATGAGCAGTTCTTC. Translated, it gives CASSRTFYNEQFF.

V usage is TRBV6-1 and J usage is TRBJ1-1; tentative D call: TRBD1 (5 bases). Germline CDR1 and CDR2: MNHNS and SASEGT. V gave up 2 bases and J gave up 8 bases, with 18 bases separating them. CDR3 size: 15 residues. CDR3 region: CASSETVGTPHEAFF. CDR3 bases: TGTGCCAGCAGTGAAACAGTTGGGACGCCTCACGAAGCTTTCTTT.

The chain is built from TRBV15 and TRBJ1-1; 7 bases match TRBD1. The CDR3 totals 16 residues. Germline loops: CDR1 LNHNV, CDR2 YYDKDF (reference sequence). V lost 4 bases, J lost 1 base, and 9 bases stayed unmatched. The CDR3 nucleotides are TGTGCCACCAGCACCCGACAGGGACGTAGGAACACTGAAGCTTTCTTT. It yields the protein CATSTRQGRRNTEAFF.

This clonotype was observed a handful of times. The chain joins TRBV28 to TRBJ1-5, with 8 nucleotides matching TRBD1. This CDR3 spans 15 amino acids. Germline V gene sequence: CDR1 MDHEN, CDR2 SYDVKM. Losses at the gene ends were 7 bases for V and 9 bases for J; bases not matched to a gene: 14. The CDR3 spells CASIGTRTGSRPQHF. The DNA for the CDR3 is TGTGCCAGCATCGGAACCCGGACAGGGAGTCGGCCCCAGCATTTT.

This clonotype was recorded a few times. The rearrangement uses TRBV7-2 and TRBJ2-1; 10 nucleotides agree with TRBD2. The CDR3 sequence is 16 residues long. Germline V gene sequence: CDR1 SGHTA, CDR2 FQGNSA. The J segment lost 5 bases and the V segment lost 3 bases, leaving 7 bases of the junction unmatched. This CDR3 is CASSFGPSGGHNEQFF. The CDR3, as DNA: TGTGCCAGCAGCTTTGGGCCTAGCGGGGGTCACAATGAGCAGTTCTTC. Full variable domain (rest looked up from reference TRBV7-2 and TRBJ2-1): GAGVSQSPSNKVTEKGKDVELRCDPISGHTALYWYRQSLGQGLEFLIYFQGNSAPDKSGLPSDRFSAERTGGSVSTLTIQRTQQEDSAVYLCASSFGPSGGHNEQFFGPGTRLTVL.

The chain employs TRBV3-1 and TRBJ2-3; D not resolved. Germline lookup yields CDR1 LGHDT and CDR2 YNNKEL (reference sequence). Trimming cost V 4 bases and J 4 bases, with 12 bases left between them. The CDR3 is made up of 14 amino acids. DNA of the CDR3: TGTGCCAGCAGCCCTTTCGGTACCGCAGATACGCAGTATTTT. It encodes CASSPFGTADTQYF.

This clonotype has ten or more counts. V gene TRBV5-1 combines with J gene TRBJ2-3, with D unclear. V dropped 4 bases and J dropped 2 bases, with 14 bases sitting between them. The CDR3 covers 15 residues. CDR1 is SGHRS and CDR2 is YFSETQ in the germline V gene. The CDR3 region has the DNA TGCGCCAGCAGCGCCACGGCGGATTACACAGATACGCAGTATTTT. Amino acid sequence: CASSATADYTDTQYF.

This clonotype was detected ten times or more. The chain links TRBV20-1 to TRBJ2-7; 8 bases align to TRBD1. Germline V lookup: CDR1 DFQATT, CDR2 SNEGSKA (reference sequence). J was trimmed by 4 bases and V by 5 bases; bases with no gene match: 7. There are 13 residues in the CDR3. This CDR3 is CSASDRVGYEQYF. The CDR3 DNA reads TGCAGTGCTTCGGACAGGGTGGGTTACGAGCAGTACTTC.

The genes are TRBV29-1 and TRBJ1-1; possible D gene TRBD1, 6 bases. CDR3 length: 14 amino acids. V was shortened by 4 bases and J by 4 bases, with 16 bases between the two germline ends. CDR1 and CDR2 from the germline V gene are SQVTM and ANQGSEA. This chain's CDR3 is CSVVQGTPITEAFF. In DNA, the CDR3 is TGCAGCGTTGTCCAGGGGACCCCTATCACTGAAGCTTTCTTT.

Written as DNA, the CDR3 is TGTGCCAGCAGCTTAGCCCTGGATCGTAAGGGCACTGAAGCTTTCTTT. Its protein product is CASSLALDRKGTEAFF. The J gene is TRBJ1-1, the V gene TRBV7-9; no clear D gene. CDR3 length: 16 amino acids. The V gene's germline CDR1 is SEHNR and CDR2 FQNEAQ (reference sequence). Deletions cut 0 bases from V and 4 bases from J, with 15 bases between.

V is TRBV7-2 and J is TRBJ2-7, with 7 bases lining up with TRBD1. V lost 4 bases, J lost 3 bases, and 9 bases stayed unmatched. The CDR3 contains 15 residues. CDR1 is SGHTA and CDR2 is FQGNSA in the germline V gene. CDR3 amino acids: CASSSTGQANYEQYF. The DNA for the CDR3 is TGTGCCAGCAGCTCCACAGGACAGGCGAACTACGAGCAGTACTTC.